These 8 T cell receptor beta chains were all obtained from the same sample, sequenced in a study of shared clonotypes between healthy human individuals. Generated by immunoSEQ multiplex PCR, the TCRdb table keeps only in-frame clones and is missing some. The repertoire has around 620,000 clones, approximately 96% of them found once; the top ten carry approximately 0.12%. CD8 cells regarded as naive lacked CD45RO, were positively chosen for CCR7, and omitted terminally differentiated effector memory CD45RA+ cells. The material sequenced was naive CD8+ T cells sorted from blood. The receptor set was obtained from a woman aged 25 to 45 in good health.

The V call is TRBV7-6, the J call TRBJ2-7; TRBD1 might be the D (6 bases). V was clipped by 2 bases and J by 5 bases, with 10 bases between them. CDR1 is SGHVS and CDR2 is FNYEAQ in the germline V gene. The CDR3 has 13 residues. CDR3 sequence (DNA): TGTGCCAGCAGCTTATACCAGGGGCACGAGCAGTACTTC. Encoded protein: CASSLYQGHEQYF.

The V gene is TRBV11-1, the J gene TRBJ2-3; D may be TRBD1 or TRBD2 (5 bases each). Germline V gene sequence: CDR1 SGHAT, CDR2 FQDESV (reference sequence). This CDR3 is 15 amino acids long. V was pared by 2 bases and J by 2 bases, with 11 bases between. The CDR3 DNA reads as TGTGCCAGCAGCTTAACGGGACCATACACAGATACGCAGTATTTT. Translated: CASSLTGPYTDTQYF.

V and J are TRBV2 and TRBJ2-7, with TRBD2 identical over 9 bases. The ends lost 10 bases at V and 4 bases at J; junction bases unmatched: 11. This CDR3 comprises 14 residues. From germline, CDR1 is SNHLY and CDR2 FYNNEI. The CDR3 spells CATVSGRNTYEQYF. CDR3 DNA: TGTGCCACTGTTAGCGGGAGAAACACTTACGAGCAGTACTTC. The full variable domain, completed using reference TRBV2 and TRBJ2-7, is EPEVTQTPSHQVTQMGQEVILRCVPISNHLYFYWYRQILGQKVEFLVSFYNNEISEKSEIFDDQFSVERPDGSNFTLKIRSTKLEDSAMYFCATVSGRNTYEQYFGPGTRLTVT.

This chain uses TRBV6-6 with TRBJ2-3, with D maybe TRBD1 (6 bases). Germline V gives CDR1 MNHNY, CDR2 SVGAGI (reference sequence). The CDR3 runs 10 residues. The V end was cut by 10 bases, the J end by 6 bases, with 8 bases between. The CDR3 protein is CATQGDTQYF. CDR3 coding DNA: TGTGCCACCCAGGGGGATACGCAGTATTTT.

V is TRBV13 and J is TRBJ2-7; D is ambiguous. Looked up from germline, CDR1 is PRHDT and CDR2 is FYEKMQ (reference sequence). The V and J ends lost 6 bases and 2 bases respectively, with 17 bases between them. There are 15 residues in the CDR3. CDR3 amino acids: CASSTTQSTTYEQYF. The CDR3 region has the DNA TGTGCCAGCAGTACTACTCAGAGCACAACCTACGAGCAGTACTTC.

The gene calls are TRBV29-1 and TRBJ2-2; D unresolved. V lost 7 bases and J lost 4, with 13 bases in between. This CDR3 has 13 residues. Germline CDR1 and CDR2: SQVTM and ANQGSEA. The CDR3 region has the DNA TGCAGCGCCACCACTGCGGCCACCGGGGAGCTGTTTTTT. Translated: CSATTAATGELFF.

The chain employs TRBV29-1 and TRBJ2-7; the D gene is possibly TRBD2 (6 bases). CDR3 length equals 14 residues. The germline V gene has CDR1 SQVTM and CDR2 ANQGSEA. V was trimmed by 0 bases and J by 3 bases, leaving 12 bases between them. The DNA for the CDR3 is TGCAGCGTTGAAGATTGGGACTCAAACTACGAGCAGTACTTC. Its protein product is CSVEDWDSNYEQYF.

The J gene is TRBJ2-3, the V gene TRBV2, with D tentatively TRBD2 (5 bases). The CDR3 contains 14 residues. Deletions cut 0 bases from V and 5 bases from J, with 9 bases between. The germline gives CDR1 SNHLY, CDR2 FYNNEI. CDR3 loop: CASSEAGEGDTQYF. CDR3 DNA: TGTGCCAGCAGTGAAGCGGGAGAAGGAGATACGCAGTATTTT.